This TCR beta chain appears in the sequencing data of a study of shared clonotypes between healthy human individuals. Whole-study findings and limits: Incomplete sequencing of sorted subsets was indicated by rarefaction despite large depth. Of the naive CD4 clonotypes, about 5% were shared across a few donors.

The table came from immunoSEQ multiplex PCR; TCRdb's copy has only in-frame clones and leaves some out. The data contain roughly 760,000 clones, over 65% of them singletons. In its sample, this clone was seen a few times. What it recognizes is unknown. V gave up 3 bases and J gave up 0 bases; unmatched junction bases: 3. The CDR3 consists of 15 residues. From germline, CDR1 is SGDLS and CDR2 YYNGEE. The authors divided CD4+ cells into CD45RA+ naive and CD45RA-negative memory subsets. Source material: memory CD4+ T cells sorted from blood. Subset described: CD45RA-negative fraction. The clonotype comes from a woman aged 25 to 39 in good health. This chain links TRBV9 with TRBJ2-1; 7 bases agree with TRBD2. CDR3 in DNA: TGTGCCAGCAGCGACCTAGCGGTCTCCTACAATGAGCAGTTCTTC. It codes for CASSDLAVSYNEQFF.